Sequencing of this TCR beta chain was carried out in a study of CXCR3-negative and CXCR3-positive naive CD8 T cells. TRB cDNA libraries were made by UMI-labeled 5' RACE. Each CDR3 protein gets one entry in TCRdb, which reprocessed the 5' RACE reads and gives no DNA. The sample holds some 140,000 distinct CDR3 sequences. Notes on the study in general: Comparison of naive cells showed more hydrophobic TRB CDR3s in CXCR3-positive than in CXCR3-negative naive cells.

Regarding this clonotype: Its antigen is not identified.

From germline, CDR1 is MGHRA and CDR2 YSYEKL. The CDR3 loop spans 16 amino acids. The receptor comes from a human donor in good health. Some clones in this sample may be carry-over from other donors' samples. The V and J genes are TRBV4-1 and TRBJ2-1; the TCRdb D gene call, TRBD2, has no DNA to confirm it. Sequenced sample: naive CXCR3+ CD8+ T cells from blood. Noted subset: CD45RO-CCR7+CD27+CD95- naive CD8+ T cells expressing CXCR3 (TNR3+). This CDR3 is CASSQDGGTRLNEQFF.